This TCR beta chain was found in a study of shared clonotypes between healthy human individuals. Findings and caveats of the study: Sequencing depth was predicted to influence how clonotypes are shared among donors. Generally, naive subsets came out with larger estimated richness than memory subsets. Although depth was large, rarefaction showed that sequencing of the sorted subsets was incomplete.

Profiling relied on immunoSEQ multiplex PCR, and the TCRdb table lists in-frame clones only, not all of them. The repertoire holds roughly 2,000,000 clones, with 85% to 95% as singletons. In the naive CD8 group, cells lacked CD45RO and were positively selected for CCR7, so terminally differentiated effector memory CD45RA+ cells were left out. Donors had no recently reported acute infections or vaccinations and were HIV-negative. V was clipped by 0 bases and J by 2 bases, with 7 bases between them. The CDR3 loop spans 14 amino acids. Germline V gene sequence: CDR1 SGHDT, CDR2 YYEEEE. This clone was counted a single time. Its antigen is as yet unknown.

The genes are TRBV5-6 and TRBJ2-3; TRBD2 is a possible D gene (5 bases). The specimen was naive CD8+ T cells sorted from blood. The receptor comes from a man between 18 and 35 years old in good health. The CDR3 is CASSLVDYTDTQYF. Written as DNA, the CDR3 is TGTGCCAGCAGCTTGGTTGACTACACAGATACGCAGTATTTT. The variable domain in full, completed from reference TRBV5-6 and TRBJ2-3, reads DAGVTQSPTHLIKTRGQQVTLRCSPKSGHDTVSWYQQALGQGPQFIFQYYEEEERQRGNFPDRFSGHQFPNYSSELNVNALLLGDSALYLCASSLVDYTDTQYFGPGTRLTVL.